This T cell receptor (beta chain) was found in a study of blood T cells in healthy people across ages. Together with a sample-barcoded 5' primer, a J-beta primer mix was included in a second PCR lasting about 7 to 12 cycles. TCRdb ran MiXCR on the 5' RACE reads and lists one entry per CDR3 protein. Seen here are some 1,800,000 distinct CDR3 sequences, around 42% observed once, and the top ten hold 23%. This clonotype was picked up many times. V lost 6 bases and J lost 5; bases outside the gene matches: 12. Germline V gives CDR1 MNHEY, CDR2 SVGEGT. The CDR3 sequence is 15 residues long. The TCR comes from a human donor in good health. Sequenced material: blood. The chain employs TRBV6-2 or TRBV6-3 and TRBJ2-7; 8 nucleotides align to TRBD1. The DNA of the CDR3 is TGTGCCAGCAGCCTCCCAGGGGGCACTGTAGACGAGCAGTACTTC. It is translated as CASSLPGGTVDEQYF.